Shown below are 25 T cell receptor beta chains from a single sample sequenced in a study of T cells in Graves' hyperthyroidism and ophthalmopathy. TCR beta CDR3 sequences were amplified from RNA transcripts. The TCR CDR3 was amplified in a first-round RT-PCR using the HTBI primer set. TCRdb fed the multiplex PCR reads into MiXCR, producing one record per CDR3 protein. The sample records nearly 600,000 distinct CDR3 sequences, approximately 15% being singletons. What was sequenced was blood. The receptor set was obtained from a woman aged 25 to 39 with Graves' hyperthyroidism that later progressed to Graves' ophthalmopathy.

This clonotype occurred a few times. Since the CDR3 does not end with the conserved phenylalanine or tryptophan, this likely comes from a read error. V and J are TRBV12-3 or TRBV12-4 and TRBJ1-6; tentative D call: TRBD1 (5 bases). This CDR3 comprises 20 residues. Trimming removed 3 bases from V and 7 bases from J, with 28 bases in between. The CDR3 bases are TGTGCCAGCAGTTTGGGGAACGTGGGGCACACGGACTCCTTCAATTCACCCCTCCACCTT. Translation gives CASSLGNVGHTDSFNSPLHL.

In this sample, this clonotype turned up many times. V gene TRBV3-1 combines with J gene TRBJ2-2; D unclear. The CDR3 extends over 16 amino acids. Germline V lookup: CDR1 LGHDT, CDR2 YNNKEL (reference sequence). V was cut by 0 bases and J by 4 bases, with 12 bases left in between. CDR3 sequence: CASSQDRQVATGELFF. In nucleotides, the CDR3 is TGTGCCAGCAGCCAAGATCGTCAGGTGGCCACCGGGGAGCTGTTTTTT.

Ten or more counts support this clonotype. This chain uses TRBV7-9 with TRBJ1-4; possible D gene TRBD1, 5 bases. The CDR3 totals 14 residues. V was clipped by 5 bases and J by 10 bases, with 17 bases between them. CDR1 SEHNR and CDR2 FQNEAQ come from the germline V gene (reference sequence). CDR3 nucleotides: TGTGCCAGCAGCGGAGCCGGGACGACTGGAAAACTGTTTTTT. Translation: CASSGAGTTGKLFF.

V is TRBV6-5 and J is TRBJ2-5; D is unclear. CDR3 length equals 11 residues. Germline CDR1 reads MNHEY; CDR2 reads SVGAGI. V lost 2 bases to trimming and J lost 13 bases, with 11 bases between them. The CDR3: CASSYRARRYF. CDR3 nucleotide sequence: TGTGCCAGCAGTTACCGGGCCCGCCGGTACTTC.

This clonotype was observed a handful of times. A read error may produce the germline difference seen at one junction end. The rearrangement joins TRBV28 to TRBJ1-5, with 9 bases that match TRBD1. Looked up from germline, CDR1 is MDHEN and CDR2 is SYDVKM. The CDR3 loop spans 14 amino acids. The CDR3 region has the DNA TGTGCCGGCAGATCCGCGACAGGGGGGCAGCCCCAGCATTTT. It codes for CAGRSATGGQPQHF.

This clonotype has ten or more counts. The V call is TRBV27, the J call TRBJ2-3; 7 bases are shared with TRBD2. CDR3 length equals 16 residues. With V trimmed by 6 bases and J by 0 bases, 9 bases remained unmatched. In germline, CDR1 is MNHEY, CDR2 SMNVEV (reference sequence). The CDR3 DNA sequence: TGTGCCAGCAGGCCCACGGGAGGATCTAGCACAGATACGCAGTATTTT. Its protein product is CASRPTGGSSTDTQYF.

In its sample, this clonotype was seen many times. The V call is TRBV2, the J call TRBJ2-3, with 11 bases fitting TRBD2. This CDR3 has 16 residues. The ends lost 6 bases at V and 2 bases at J; junction bases unmatched: 7. In germline, CDR1 is SNHLY, CDR2 FYNNEI. The CDR3 here is CASSAPLAGDTDTQYF. The DNA of the CDR3 is TGTGCCAGCAGCGCACCACTAGCGGGAGACACAGATACGCAGTATTTT.

This clonotype was recorded at least ten times. The CDR3 spells CASTTGHNNEQFF. The CDR3 DNA is TGTGCCAGCACTACGGGACACAACAATGAGCAGTTCTTC. The chain carries TRBV7-3 and TRBJ2-1; weak D call: TRBD1 (6 bases). The CDR3 is made up of 13 amino acids. Trimming left V 7 bases short and J 5 bases short, with 12 bases between. Looked up from germline, CDR1 is SGHTA and CDR2 is FQGTGA.

This clonotype showed up many times. CDR3 in amino acids: CASSLSGGGNEQFF. CDR3 nucleotide sequence: TGTGCCAGCAGTTTATCGGGAGGAGGGAATGAGCAGTTCTTC. The chain carries TRBV27 and TRBJ2-1; D might be TRBD2 (6 bases). Germline V gives CDR1 MNHEY, CDR2 SMNVEV (reference sequence). Deletions cut 0 bases from V and 7 bases from J, with 10 bases between. This CDR3 is 14 amino acids long.

The V gene is TRBV2, the J gene TRBJ2-1; the D call may be TRBD1 or TRBD2 (5 bases each). This CDR3 region has 14 residues. V gave up 4 bases and J gave up 2 bases, with 9 bases separating them. The germline CDR1 and CDR2 sequences are SNHLY and FYNNEI. The CDR3 loop is CASSAQGPYNEQFF. In nucleotides, the CDR3 is TGTGCCAGCAGTGCCCAGGGACCCTACAATGAGCAGTTCTTC.

This clonotype has ten or more counts. J is TRBJ2-3 and V is TRBV6-1, with 8 bases matching TRBD1. The germline V gene encodes CDR1 MNHNS and CDR2 SASEGT. The length of the CDR3 is 14 residues. The junction had 4 bases not matched to a gene; V was cut back by 5 bases and J by 3 bases. CDR3 DNA: TGTGCCAGCAGTCGGACAGGGATGACAGATACGCAGTATTTT. Translated, it gives CASSRTGMTDTQYF.

Many counts were recorded for this clonotype. The CDR3 loop is CASSPWTGVSGNTIYF. CDR3 in DNA: TGTGCCAGCTCACCATGGACGGGAGTCTCTGGAAACACCATATATTTT. The chain joins TRBV18 to TRBJ1-3; no firm D call. CDR3 size: 16 residues. The germline CDR1 and CDR2 sequences are KGHSH and LQKENI. V lost 2 bases, J lost 0 bases, and 11 bases lay in between.

This clonotype was detected ten times or more. CDR3 bases: TGCAGTGCTAGACCTAGTTTTCGGTCGGACACTGAAGCTTTCTTT. The encoded protein is CSARPSFRSDTEAFF. The rearrangement joins TRBV20-1 to TRBJ1-1, with unresolved D. The V and J ends lost 2 bases and 3 bases respectively, with 16 bases between them. The CDR3 is made up of 15 amino acids. CDR1 is DFQATT, CDR2 SNEGSKA, per germline (reference sequence).

The gene calls are TRBV29-1 and TRBJ2-4, with D perhaps being TRBD1 or TRBD2 (5 bases each). The germline CDR1 and CDR2 sequences are SQVTM and ANQGSEA. Trimming stripped 4 bases from V and 6 bases from J, with 19 bases between. The CDR3 spans 15 residues. For the CDR3, the DNA is TGCAGCGTTGCGGGGACCGCCGAGCTAGGAAACATTCAGTACTTC. It yields the protein CSVAGTAELGNIQYF.

The sample holds many counts of this clonotype. This chain connects TRBV30 to TRBJ1-4, with TRBD1 as a possible D gene (5 bases). V was shortened by 8 bases and J by 11 bases, with 18 bases between the two germline ends. This CDR3 contains 12 residues. The germline CDR1 and CDR2 sequences are GTSNPN and SVGIG (reference sequence). CDR3 sequence (DNA): TGTGCCGGGGACCGGGCCGCGCTCAAACTGTTTTTT. Translated, it gives CAGDRAALKLFF.

The sample holds many counts of this clonotype. The chain employs TRBV12-3 or TRBV12-4 and TRBJ2-7, with no clear D. This CDR3 has 14 residues. Trimming pared 5 bases from V and 2 bases from J, leaving 13 bases between. The chain's CDR3 is CASSPPGLPYEQYF. In DNA, the CDR3 is TGTGCCAGCAGTCCGCCCGGGCTTCCCTACGAGCAGTACTTC.

This clonotype appeared many times. The chain employs TRBV5-5 and TRBJ2-7; 8 bases are shared with TRBD1. V trimming: 5 bases; J trimming: 6 bases; junction bases outside the gene matches: 10. CDR1 SGHKS and CDR2 YYEKEE come from the germline V gene (reference sequence). CDR3 size: 14 residues. The CDR3 DNA is TGTGCCAGCAGTTTCGAGGGACAGGCTCTCGAGCAGTACTTC. This gives the protein CASSFEGQALEQYF.

At least ten counts were recorded for this clonotype. The chain couples TRBV10-2 to TRBJ2-5; D possibly corresponds to TRBD1 (6 bases). V shed 6 bases and J shed 3 bases, with 14 bases lying between them. This CDR3 is built from 14 residues. Germline loops: CDR1 WSHSY, CDR2 SAAADI. The CDR3 here is CASRGARKEETQYF. As DNA, the CDR3 is TGCGCCAGCAGGGGGGCCAGGAAGGAAGAGACCCAGTACTTC.

The V and J genes are TRBV13 and TRBJ2-5; 8 bases are shared with TRBD2. This CDR3 is built from 15 residues. The trim removed 5 bases at V and 0 bases at J, leaving 5 bases unmatched. Germline V gene lookup returns CDR1 PRHDT and CDR2 FYEKMQ (reference sequence). CDR3 region: CASSQKREYQETQYF. CDR3 DNA: TGTGCCAGCAGCCAAAAGCGGGAGTACCAAGAGACCCAGTACTTC.

The chain employs TRBV28 and TRBJ2-5, with D perhaps TRBD1 (6 bases). Between the trimmed V and J ends, which lost 6 bases and 3 bases, there was a span of 26 bases. This CDR3 has 18 residues. Looked up from germline, CDR1 is MDHEN and CDR2 is SYDVKM. The CDR3, as DNA: TGTGCCAGCAGGAATGCGAATGGGTGGCCCCCAGGGGAAGAGACCCAGTACTTC. Translating gives CASRNANGWPPGEETQYF.

The J gene is TRBJ1-1, the V gene TRBV9, with D hard to call. This CDR3 spans 14 amino acids. Trimming stripped 7 bases from V and 0 bases from J, with 13 bases between. The germline gives CDR1 SGDLS, CDR2 YYNGEE. CDR3: CASASGRLNTEAFF. CDR3 in DNA: TGTGCCAGCGCCAGTGGCAGGCTGAACACTGAAGCTTTCTTT. The variable domain in full, completed from reference TRBV9 and TRBJ1-1, reads DSGVTQTPKHLITATGQRVTLRCSPRSGDLSVYWYQQSLDQGLQFLIQYYNGEERAKGNILERFSAQQFPDLHSELNLSSLELGDSALYFCASASGRLNTEAFFGQGTRLTVV.

This clonotype was recorded many times. The genes are TRBV19 and TRBJ1-2; D remains unclear. The CDR3 runs 14 residues. Germline CDR1 LNHDA, CDR2 SQIVND (reference sequence). Deletions cut 4 bases from V and 2 bases from J, with 11 bases between. Here the CDR3 DNA reads TGTGCCAGTAGTACGACGGTGGGGAACTATGGCTACACCTTC. This translates into CASSTTVGNYGYTF.

As to this clonotype: A junction end diverges from the germline sequence, so it may reflect a read error. The chain links TRBV4-3 to TRBJ1-1; D gene unclear. Per germline, CDR1 LGHNA and CDR2 YSLEER. The CDR3 has 14 residues. The CDR3 bases are TGCGCCAGCAGCCTATATCCTCAGAACGCTGAAGCTTTCTTT. This gives the protein CASSLYPQNAEAFF.

In DNA, the CDR3 is TGTGCCAGCAGGAGGGGGCAAACTTCCAATCAGCCCCAGCATTTT. It is translated as CASRRGQTSNQPQHF. The gene calls are TRBV6-1 and TRBJ1-5, with TRBD1 matching 7 bases. Trimming cost V 6 bases and J 3 bases; bases outside gene matches: 8. Germline assignment: CDR1 MNHNS and CDR2 SASEGT. This CDR3 spans 15 amino acids.

This clonotype was seen repeatedly, ten times or more. This sequence joins TRBV6-1 and TRBJ1-5; D perhaps matches TRBD1 (5 bases). The CDR3 extends over 17 amino acids. Per the germline V gene, CDR1 is MNHNS and CDR2 is SASEGT. With 6 bases removed from V and 5 bases from J, the gap between germline ends came to 23 bases. DNA of the CDR3: TGTGCCAGCAGCGGGAACTACCTGGGAGGGGCCTATCAGCCCCAGCATTTT. It specifies CASSGNYLGGAYQPQHF.